This section outlines one TCR beta chain sequence together with its context. CDR1 is SGDLS, CDR2 YYNGEE, per germline. The CDR3 runs 15 residues. V was clipped by 2 bases and J by 3 bases; unmatched bases: 3. The data stem from a study of blood T cells in healthy people across ages. Combining a sample-barcoded 5' primer with a J-beta primer mix, a second PCR ran for about 7 to 11 cycles. TCRdb reprocessed the 5' RACE reads via MiXCR and lists one record per CDR3 protein. Seen here are about 1.8 million distinct CDR3 sequences, about 50% observed once, and the top ten hold over 2%. The sample taken for sequencing was blood. The chain uses TRBV9 and TRBJ2-3; 10 bases align to TRBD2. The clonotype originates from a woman in her thirties or forties in good health. CDR3 coding DNA: TGTGCCAGCAGCGTCGGACTAGCGGCAACAGATACGCAGTATTTT. Residues: CASSVGLAATDTQYF.